This TCR beta chain was retrieved from a study of cytomegalovirus exposure and HLA in healthy donors. Findings and limits, study-wide: In a later analysis, DRB1 alleles had the most associated TCRs; HLA-C alleles the fewest. Sequencing depth across donors, presence/absence analyses assumed, was roughly uniform. Relative to the approximately 680-donor mean, N-insertions were reportedly fewer in an Asian-associated ancestry cluster in a later analysis.

Comments on this clone: Its antigen is still unknown.

The study ran its PCR with 60 Vbeta and 13 Jbeta primers. The method was immunoSEQ multiplex PCR; TCRdb's version includes in-frame clones alone and lacks a portion of them. The table has tens of thousands of clones, around 68% seen once. There are 13 residues in the CDR3. Per the germline V gene, CDR1 is GTSNPN and CDR2 is SVGIG (reference sequence). V was pared by 2 bases and J by 4 bases, with 9 bases between. The rearrangement joins TRBV30 to TRBJ1-5; no reliable D call. This sequence originates from a man between 35 and 55 years old in good health and CMV-seropositive. Sequenced sample: PBMCs. The CDR3 reads CAWSPGPNQPQHF. In DNA, the CDR3 is TGTGCCTGGAGTCCGGGTCCTAATCAGCCCCAGCATTTT.